The 6 T cell receptor beta chains below come from one sample, sequenced in a study of glioma-infiltrating T cells (dated by TCRdb to 2016 to 2017). Data came from an Illumina MiSeq. TCR alpha and beta CDR3 regions were amplified with the iRepertoire nested amplicon-rescue multiplex PCR (arm-PCR) platform from RNA. TCRdb ran its own pipeline on the public reads, namely fastp trimming at Q25 and MiXCR clone calling, and kept in-frame beta chains. Rows with a matching CDR3 protein are joined into one entry that keeps the most common DNA and genes. The table for this sample lists around 390,000 distinct CDR3 sequences; more than 35% of them were counted only once. Jointly, the top ten make up 12% of the sample. The source material was glioma tissue, nonneoplastic brain tissue, or PBMCs (not recorded which). The receptors come from a human donor with low-grade glioma or glioblastoma, undergoing nonglioma brain surgery, or in good health (not recorded which).

The chain has TRBV10-3 and TRBJ1-1; no firm D call. The V end lost 5 bases, the J end lost 0 bases, and 10 bases lay between the germline ends. CDR1 ENHRY and CDR2 SYGVKD come from the germline V gene. This CDR3 is 14 amino acids long. In nucleotides, the CDR3 is TGTGCCATCAGTTATGACGATGTGAACACTGAAGCTTTCTTT. This translates into CAISYDDVNTEAFF.

This clonotype was found a few times. The chain uses TRBV6-2 or TRBV6-3 and TRBJ1-1, with 11 nucleotides matching TRBD1. Germline lookup yields CDR1 MNHEY and CDR2 SVGEGT. Trimming at V came to 6 bases and at J to 10 bases, leaving 7 bases not matched to a gene. CDR3 length: 13 residues. CDR3 DNA: TGTGCCAGCAGAAGGACAGGGGGCCTCCGAGCTTTCTTT. Translation gives CASRRTGGLRAFF.

V gene TRBV19 combines with J gene TRBJ2-3; the D is unclear. Trimming pared 3 bases from V and 6 bases from J, leaving 10 bases between. The V gene's germline CDR1 is LNHDA and CDR2 SQIVND (reference sequence). The CDR3 sequence is 13 residues long. For the CDR3, the DNA is TGTGCCAGTAGTATCCAGATGTACGATACGCAGTATTTT. Translated, it gives CASSIQMYDTQYF. The entire variable domain, with the rest obtained from reference TRBV19 and TRBJ2-3, is as follows: DGGITQSPKYLFRKEGQNVTLSCEQNLNHDAMYWYRQDPGQGLRLIYYSQIVNDFQKGDIAEGYSVSREKKESFPLTVTSAQKNPTAFYLCASSIQMYDTQYFGPGTRLTVL.

Remarks on this clonotype: A much larger clone sits a single nucleotide away, making a read error possible. This sequence joins TRBV3-1 and TRBJ1-1; D is perhaps TRBD1 (5 bases). Germline V gene data show CDR1 as LGHDT and CDR2 as YNNKEL (reference sequence). The CDR3 sequence is 14 residues long. The CDR3 loop is CASSHGDVNTKAFF. CDR3 sequence (DNA): TGTGCCAGCAGCCACGGGGACGTGAACACTAAAGCTTTCTTT.

This clonotype was observed a handful of times. J is TRBJ2-3 and V is TRBV2; unclear D gene. The germline gives CDR1 SNHLY, CDR2 FYNNEI. The length of the CDR3 is 14 residues. Trimming removed 4 bases at V and 6 bases at J, with 14 bases between. For the CDR3, the DNA is TGTGCCAGCAGTGCCCCCGCCTTTAGGGATACGCAGTATTTT. Translation: CASSAPAFRDTQYF. The full variable domain, completed using reference TRBV2 and TRBJ2-3, is EPEVTQTPSHQVTQMGQEVILRCVPISNHLYFYWYRQILGQKVEFLVSFYNNEISEKSEIFDDQFSVERPDGSNFTLKIRSTKLEDSAMYFCASSAPAFRDTQYFGPGTRLTVL.

This clonotype has more than one count but fewer than ten. The CDR3 here is CASSYARTSVSYNEQFF. In DNA form, the CDR3 reads TGCGCCAGCAGCTACGCCCGGACTAGCGTTTCCTACAATGAGCAGTTCTTC. J is TRBJ2-1 and V is TRBV4-1, with 9 bases identical to TRBD2. Germline values: CDR1 MGHRA, CDR2 YSYEKL. V was clipped by 5 bases and J by 1 base; unmatched bases: 9. The CDR3 covers 17 residues.